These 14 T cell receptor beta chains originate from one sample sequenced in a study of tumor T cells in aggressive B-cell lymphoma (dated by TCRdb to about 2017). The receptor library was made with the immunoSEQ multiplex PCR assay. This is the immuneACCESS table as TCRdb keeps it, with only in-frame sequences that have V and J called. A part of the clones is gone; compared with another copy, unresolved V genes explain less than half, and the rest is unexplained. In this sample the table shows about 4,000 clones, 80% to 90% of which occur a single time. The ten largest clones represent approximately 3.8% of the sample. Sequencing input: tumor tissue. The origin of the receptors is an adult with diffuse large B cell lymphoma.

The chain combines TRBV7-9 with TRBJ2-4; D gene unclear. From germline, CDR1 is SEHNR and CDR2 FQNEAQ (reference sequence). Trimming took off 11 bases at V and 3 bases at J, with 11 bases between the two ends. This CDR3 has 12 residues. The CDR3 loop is CASLSDKNIQYF. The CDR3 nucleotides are TGTGCCTCCCTATCTGACAAAAACATTCAGTACTTC.

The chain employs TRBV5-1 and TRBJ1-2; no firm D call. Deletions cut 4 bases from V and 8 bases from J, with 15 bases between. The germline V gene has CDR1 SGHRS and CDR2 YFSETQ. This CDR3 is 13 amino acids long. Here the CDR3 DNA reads TGCGCCAGCAGCCTAGACGGCCTGAGGGGCTACACCTTC. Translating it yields CASSLDGLRGYTF.

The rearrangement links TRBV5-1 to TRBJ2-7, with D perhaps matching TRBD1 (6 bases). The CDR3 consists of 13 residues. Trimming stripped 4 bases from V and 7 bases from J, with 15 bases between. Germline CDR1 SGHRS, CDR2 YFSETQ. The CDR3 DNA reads TGCGCCAGCAGCGGCATACAGGGTTGGGAGCAGTACTTC. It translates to CASSGIQGWEQYF.

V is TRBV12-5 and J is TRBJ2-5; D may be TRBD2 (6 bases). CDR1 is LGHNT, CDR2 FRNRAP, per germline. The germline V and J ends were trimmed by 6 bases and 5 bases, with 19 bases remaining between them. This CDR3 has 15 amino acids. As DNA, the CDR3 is TGTGCTAGTGGACAGGAGGGGAGGCGTGGGGAGACCCAGTACTTC. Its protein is CASGQEGRRGETQYF.

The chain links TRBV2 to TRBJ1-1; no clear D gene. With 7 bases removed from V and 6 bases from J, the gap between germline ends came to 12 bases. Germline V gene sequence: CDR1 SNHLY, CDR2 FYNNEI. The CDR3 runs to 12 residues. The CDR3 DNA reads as TGTGCCAGCACCCTAACTACCCCTGAAGCTTTCTTT. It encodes CASTLTTPEAFF.

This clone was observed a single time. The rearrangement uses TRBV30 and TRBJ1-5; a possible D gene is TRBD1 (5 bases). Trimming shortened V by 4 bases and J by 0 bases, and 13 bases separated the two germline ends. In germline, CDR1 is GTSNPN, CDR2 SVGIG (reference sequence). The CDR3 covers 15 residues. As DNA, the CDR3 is TGTGCCTGGACAAGTCAGGGCAATAGCAATCAGCCCCAGCATTTT. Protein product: CAWTSQGNSNQPQHF.

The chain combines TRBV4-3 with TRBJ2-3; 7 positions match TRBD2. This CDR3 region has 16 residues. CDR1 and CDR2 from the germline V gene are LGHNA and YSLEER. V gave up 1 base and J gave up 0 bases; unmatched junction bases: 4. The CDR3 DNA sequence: TGCGCCAGCAGCCAAGGGACTAGTCGGAGCACAGATACGCAGTATTTT. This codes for CASSQGTSRSTDTQYF.

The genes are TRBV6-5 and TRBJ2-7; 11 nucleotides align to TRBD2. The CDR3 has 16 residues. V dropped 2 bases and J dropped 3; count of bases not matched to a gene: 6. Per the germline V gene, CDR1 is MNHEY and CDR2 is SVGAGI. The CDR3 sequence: CASSYTLAGDLYEQYF. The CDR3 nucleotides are TGTGCCAGCAGTTACACACTAGCGGGGGACCTCTACGAGCAGTACTTC.

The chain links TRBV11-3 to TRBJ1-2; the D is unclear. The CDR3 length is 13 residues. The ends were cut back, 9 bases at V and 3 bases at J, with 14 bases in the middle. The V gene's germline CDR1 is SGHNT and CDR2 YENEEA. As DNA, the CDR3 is TGTGCCAGTAGCGGAGGTTCTGACTATGGCTACACCTTC. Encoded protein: CASSGGSDYGYTF.

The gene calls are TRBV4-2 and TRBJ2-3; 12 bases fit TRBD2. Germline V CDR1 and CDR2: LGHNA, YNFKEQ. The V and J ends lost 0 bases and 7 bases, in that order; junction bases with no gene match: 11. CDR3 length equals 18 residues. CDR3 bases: TGTGCCAGCAGCCAAGAGGTGGCTAGCGGGGGGGCCACGAATACGCAGTATTTT. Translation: CASSQEVASGGATNTQYF.

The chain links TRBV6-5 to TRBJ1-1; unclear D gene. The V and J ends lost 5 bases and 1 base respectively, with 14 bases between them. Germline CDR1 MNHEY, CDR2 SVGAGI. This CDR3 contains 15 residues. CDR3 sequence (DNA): TGTGCCAGCAGTAGCGTGGGAGCCCGGAACACTGAAGCTTTCTTT. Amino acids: CASSSVGARNTEAFF.

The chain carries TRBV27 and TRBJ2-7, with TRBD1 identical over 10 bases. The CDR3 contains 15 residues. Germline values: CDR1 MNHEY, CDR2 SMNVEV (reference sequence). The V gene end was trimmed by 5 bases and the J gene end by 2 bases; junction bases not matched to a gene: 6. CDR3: CASSVLGTGAYEQYF. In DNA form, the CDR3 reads TGTGCCAGCAGTGTTTTGGGGACAGGGGCCTACGAGCAGTACTTC.

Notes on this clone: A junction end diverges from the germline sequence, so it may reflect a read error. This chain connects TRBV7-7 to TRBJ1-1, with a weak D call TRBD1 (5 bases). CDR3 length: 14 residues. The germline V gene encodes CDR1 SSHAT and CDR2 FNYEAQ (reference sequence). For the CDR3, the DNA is TGTGCTAGCAGCCCCTTAGACGGCAGGGAAGAGGCTTTCTTT. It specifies CASSPLDGREEAFF.

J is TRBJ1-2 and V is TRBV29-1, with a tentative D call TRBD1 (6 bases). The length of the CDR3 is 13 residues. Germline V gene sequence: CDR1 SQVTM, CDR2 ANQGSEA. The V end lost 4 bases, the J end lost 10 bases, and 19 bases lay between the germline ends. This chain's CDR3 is CSVVVPASGVYTF. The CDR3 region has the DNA TGCAGCGTTGTAGTTCCAGCGTCAGGGGTCTACACCTTC.